This passage covers 31 T cell receptor beta chains from one sample sequenced in a study of CD8 T cells in ankylosing spondylitis. In TCRdb, the 5' RACE reads were re-called with MiXCR into one record per CDR3 protein. Among approximately 240,000 distinct CDR3 sequences listed, 20% to 30% were seen once. Sequencing was carried out using blood, either unsorted or a sorted T cell fraction (not recorded which). Receptors originate from a male donor with ankylosing spondylitis or in good health (not recorded which).

This clonotype was detected ten times or more. The rearrangement joins TRBV29-1 to TRBJ2-3; D gene unclear. Trimming pared 6 bases from V and 0 bases from J, leaving 16 bases between. Germline V gene sequence: CDR1 SQVTM, CDR2 ANQGSEA. This CDR3 is built from 15 residues. In nucleotides, the CDR3 is TGCAGCGTCCTTCCCGGCCTCCATAGCACAGATACGCAGTATTTT. This translates into CSVLPGLHSTDTQYF.

Comments on this clonotype: One base away lies a much larger clone, so this may be a sequencing read error. The CDR3 loop is CASSPPARYNEKFF. In DNA form, the CDR3 reads TGTGCCAGCAGCCCCCCCGCCAGATACAATGAGAAGTTCTTC. The chain links TRBV4-2 to TRBJ2-1, with D uncertain. Germline V CDR1 and CDR2: LGHNA, YNFKEQ. This CDR3 spans 14 amino acids.

This chain joins TRBV20-1 and TRBJ1-4, with 7 bases fitting TRBD1. CDR1 is DFQATT and CDR2 is SNEGSKA in the germline V gene (reference sequence). The ends lost 1 base at V and 10 bases at J; junction bases unmatched: 9. The CDR3 covers 14 residues. The CDR3 protein is CSARVPTGPLKLFF. The CDR3 DNA reads as TGCAGTGCTAGAGTTCCGACAGGGCCCCTAAAACTGTTTTTT.

Many counts were recorded for this clonotype. The chain has TRBV7-8 and TRBJ2-1; weak D call: TRBD2 (5 bases). The CDR3 is made up of 16 amino acids. The germline CDR1 and CDR2 sequences are SGHVS and FQNEAQ. Trimming removed 1 base from V and 7 bases from J, with 17 bases in between. CDR3 in amino acids: CASSLEGRASTNEQFF. The CDR3 bases are TGTGCCAGCAGCTTAGAGGGTAGGGCTAGCACGAATGAGCAGTTCTTC.

This clonotype was recorded at least ten times. The chain is built from TRBV6-5 and TRBJ2-2, with D unclear. Germline V CDR1 and CDR2: MNHEY, SVGAGI. The V and J ends lost 4 bases and 3 bases respectively, with 6 bases between them. The CDR3 sequence is 13 residues long. CDR3 nucleotides: TGTGCCAGCAGTTCCCGACACACCGGGGAGCTGTTTTTT. Amino acid sequence: CASSSRHTGELFF.

This clonotype came up many times. The rearrangement uses TRBV18 and TRBJ2-7, with 11 bases that match TRBD2. Germline V CDR1 and CDR2: KGHSH, LQKENI. Germline trimming cut 1 base from V and 4 bases from J; bases unmatched to any gene: 6. This CDR3 comprises 16 residues. The CDR3 spells CASSPRASGGRYEQYF. The CDR3 DNA sequence: TGTGCCAGCTCACCACGGGCTAGCGGGGGGAGGTACGAGCAGTACTTC.

This clonotype has ten or more counts. V and J are TRBV5-6 and TRBJ2-7; TRBD1 matches at 7 bases. In germline, CDR1 is SGHDT, CDR2 YYEEEE. This CDR3 region has 18 residues. The trim removed 0 bases at V and 3 bases at J, leaving 15 bases unmatched. This CDR3 is CASSLVYALGQPFYEQYF. For the CDR3, the DNA is TGTGCCAGCAGCTTGGTGTATGCTCTGGGACAGCCGTTCTACGAGCAGTACTTC.

This chain links TRBV30 with TRBJ2-3, with 10 bases that match TRBD1. Germline V gene data show CDR1 as GTSNPN and CDR2 as SVGIG (reference sequence). V lost 5 bases and J lost 5; bases outside the gene matches: 4. The CDR3 has 13 amino acids. CDR3 amino acids: CAWGTGAEDTQYF. The DNA of the CDR3 is TGTGCCTGGGGGACAGGGGCCGAAGATACGCAGTATTTT. Together with reference TRBV30 and TRBJ2-3, the CDR3 gives the full variable domain: SQTIHQWPATLVQPVGSPLSLECTVEGTSNPNLYWYRQAAGRGLQLLFYSVGIGQISSEVPQNLSASRPQDRQFILSSKKLLLSDSGFYLCAWGTGAEDTQYFGPGTRLTVL.

The genes are TRBV3-1 and TRBJ2-7; D possibly matches TRBD1 or TRBD2 (7 bases each). V shed 4 bases and J shed 2 bases, with 12 bases lying between them. Per germline, CDR1 LGHDT and CDR2 YNNKEL (reference sequence). The CDR3 totals 14 residues. The chain's CDR3 is CASSRGGTAYEQYF. CDR3 bases: TGTGCCAGCAGCCGGGGGGGGACAGCCTACGAGCAGTACTTC.

In its sample, this clonotype was seen many times. This rearrangement joins TRBV28 to TRBJ2-7; D might be TRBD2 (7 bases). The CDR3 has 14 amino acids. V lost 3 bases, J lost 2 bases, and 11 bases lay in between. From germline, CDR1 is MDHEN and CDR2 SYDVKM. CDR3 sequence reads: CASSFEGGTYEQYF. The CDR3 bases are TGTGCCAGCAGTTTCGAGGGGGGGACCTACGAGCAGTACTTC.

The CDR3: CASTTDSYEQYF. The CDR3 DNA reads TGTGCCAGCACGACGGATTCCTACGAGCAGTACTTC. V usage is TRBV2 and J usage is TRBJ2-7, with D uncertain. Germline CDR1 and CDR2: SNHLY and FYNNEI. There are 12 residues in the CDR3. V shed 7 bases and J shed 1 base, with 8 bases lying between them. The full variable domain, rest sourced from reference TRBV2 and TRBJ2-7, is EPEVTQTPSHQVTQMGQEVILRCVPISNHLYFYWYRQILGQKVEFLVSFYNNEISEKSEIFDDQFSVERPDGSNFTLKIRSTKLEDSAMYFCASTTDSYEQYFGPGTRLTVT.

At least ten counts were recorded for this clonotype. The CDR3 bases are TGCAGTGCTGTGACAGGCCCCCCCCGCTACGAGCAGTACTTC. Translating gives CSAVTGPPRYEQYF. J is TRBJ2-7 and V is TRBV20-1; possibly TRBD1 for D (6 bases). Deletions cut 5 bases from V and 3 bases from J, with 17 bases between. The CDR3 has 14 residues. CDR1 and CDR2 from the germline V gene are DFQATT and SNEGSKA (reference sequence).

Only one count was recorded for this clonotype. The V gene is TRBV29-1, the J gene TRBJ1-2, with D possibly being TRBD1 (5 bases). Trimming cost V 7 bases and J 6 bases, with 15 bases left between them. Germline CDR1 is SQVTM and CDR2 is ANQGSEA. The CDR3 is made up of 12 amino acids. This chain's CDR3 is CSALGQMNGYTF. CDR3 bases: TGCAGCGCCCTGGGGCAGATGAATGGCTACACCTTC.

The chain combines TRBV20-1 with TRBJ2-3; 8 bases agree with TRBD2. V gave up 2 bases and J gave up 3 bases; unmatched junction bases: 4. Per germline, CDR1 DFQATT and CDR2 SNEGSKA (reference sequence). The CDR3 sequence is 14 residues long. For the CDR3, the DNA is TGCAGTGCTAGAAAGGTAGCGGGGACAGATACGCAGTATTTT. Protein sequence: CSARKVAGTDTQYF.

At least ten counts were recorded for this clonotype. The CDR3 region is CSAQTSSGGHTQYF. The CDR3 DNA sequence: TGCAGTGCCCAAACCTCTAGCGGGGGTCATACGCAGTATTTT. V gene TRBV20-1 combines with J gene TRBJ2-3, with TRBD2 matching 10 bases. The germline CDR1 and CDR2 sequences are DFQATT and SNEGSKA (reference sequence). This CDR3 comprises 14 residues. Unmatched junction bases numbered 10, after V lost 6 bases and J lost 7 bases.

This clonotype has a count of ten or more. This chain uses TRBV29-1 with TRBJ1-5; D gene ambiguous. The CDR3 runs 12 residues. Germline V lookup: CDR1 SQVTM, CDR2 ANQGSEA. Trimming took off 3 bases at V and 7 bases at J, with 10 bases between the two ends. The CDR3 is CSVEVAGQPQHF. As DNA, the CDR3 is TGCAGCGTTGAGGTTGCGGGGCAGCCCCAGCATTTT.

The genes are TRBV6-5 and TRBJ1-2, with 11 bases fitting TRBD1. This CDR3 has 16 amino acids. The germline V gene has CDR1 MNHEY and CDR2 SVGAGI. V gave up 2 bases and J gave up 5 bases; unmatched junction bases: 7. The CDR3 reads CASSYARTGGGYGYTF. The CDR3 nucleotides are TGTGCCAGCAGTTACGCTCGGACAGGGGGCGGATATGGCTACACCTTC.

In regard to this clonotype: Just one base apart from a much larger clone, this may be a read error. The chain couples TRBV4-2 to TRBJ2-5, with D possibly matching TRBD2 (5 bases). This CDR3 contains 14 residues. The germline V gene encodes CDR1 LGHNA and CDR2 YNFKEQ. The germline V and J ends were trimmed by 1 base and 4 bases, with 10 bases remaining between them. The CDR3: CASSQGEGRETQYF. The CDR3 DNA is TGTGCCAGCAGCCAAGGGGAAGGGAGAGAGACCCAGTACTTC.

This clonotype showed up many times. The V and J genes are TRBV7-6 and TRBJ2-1; TRBD2 aligns across 9 bases. The germline CDR1 and CDR2 sequences are SGHVS and FNYEAQ. The CDR3 length is 18 residues. After removal of 0 bases from V and 2 bases from J, the junction contained 8 bases not matched to a gene. The CDR3 DNA sequence: TGTGCCAGCAGCTTAGCCAGGGTAGCGGGGGTCACCTACAATGAGCAGTTCTTC. Translated, it gives CASSLARVAGVTYNEQFF.

This clonotype was picked up a small number of times. The CDR3 reads CASALLGSPLHF. In DNA form, the CDR3 reads TGTGCCAGCGCCCTGTTGGGTTCACCCCTCCACTTT. The rearrangement joins TRBV12-3 or TRBV12-4 to TRBJ1-6; D gene ambiguous. There are 12 residues in the CDR3. V gave up 8 bases and J gave up 9 bases, with 11 bases separating them.

This clonotype was recorded a few times. The junction differs from germline at one of its ends, possibly a read error. This chain connects TRBV20-1 to TRBJ2-5; TRBD1 matches 10 bases. The CDR3 spans 15 residues. Germline assignment: CDR1 DFQATT and CDR2 SNEGSKA (reference sequence). In nucleotides, the CDR3 is TGCAGTGCTACCCCTCTCCGGGACAGGGGCGAAGACGGAGTCTTC. It translates to CSATPLRDRGEDGVF.

The chain couples TRBV3-1 to TRBJ2-7, with TRBD2 identical over 12 bases. Germline V gene lookup returns CDR1 LGHDT and CDR2 YNNKEL (reference sequence). V trimming: 1 base; J trimming: 6 bases; junction bases outside the gene matches: 4. There are 15 residues in the CDR3. The DNA of the CDR3 is TGTGCCAGCAGCCAAGGCCTAGCGGGGGGGCGCGAGCAGTACTTC. This sequence encodes CASSQGLAGGREQYF.

This chain joins TRBV29-1 and TRBJ2-5, with D perhaps being TRBD1 or TRBD2 (7 bases each). The CDR3 is made up of 17 amino acids. Trimming cost V 0 bases and J 0 bases, with 17 bases left between them. CDR1 and CDR2 (germline): SQVTM, ANQGSEA. In DNA form, the CDR3 reads TGCAGCGTTGAAGAGGGAGGGGACAGAACTTACCAAGAGACCCAGTACTTC. This codes for CSVEEGGDRTYQETQYF.

This chain joins TRBV29-1 and TRBJ2-3; TRBD1 matches at 8 bases. This CDR3 spans 14 amino acids. Looked up from germline, CDR1 is SQVTM and CDR2 is ANQGSEA. Trimming removed 4 bases from V and 4 bases from J; junction bases left unmatched: 7. CDR3: CSVAKDRVADTQYF. CDR3 DNA sequence: TGCAGCGTTGCGAAGGACAGGGTGGCAGATACGCAGTATTTT.

The chain recombines TRBV20-1 with TRBJ2-7; possibly TRBD1 for D (6 bases). CDR1 and CDR2 from the germline V gene are DFQATT and SNEGSKA (reference sequence). The length of the CDR3 is 12 residues. In DNA form, the CDR3 reads TGCAGGGGGGACACCGACTCCTACGAGCAGTACTTC. Its protein is CRGDTDSYEQYF.

V usage is TRBV9 and J usage is TRBJ1-6, with a tentative D call TRBD1 (5 bases). The CDR3 runs to 12 residues. Germline loops: CDR1 SGDLS, CDR2 YYNGEE. With 3 bases removed from V and 10 bases from J, the gap between germline ends came to 8 bases. The CDR3 sequence is CASSGGDSPLHF. In DNA form, the CDR3 reads TGTGCCAGCAGCGGTGGGGACTCACCCCTCCACTTT. Full variable domain (outside the CDR3, taken from reference TRBV9 and TRBJ1-6): DSGVTQTPKHLITATGQRVTLRCSPRSGDLSVYWYQQSLDQGLQFLIQYYNGEERAKGNILERFSAQQFPDLHSELNLSSLELGDSALYFCASSGGDSPLHFGNGTRLTVT.

The chain carries TRBV4-2 and TRBJ2-1, with 9 bases fitting TRBD1. Looked up from germline, CDR1 is LGHNA and CDR2 is YNFKEQ. V gave up 4 bases and J gave up 0 bases; unmatched junction bases: 4. This CDR3 comprises 16 residues. DNA for the CDR3: TGTGCCAGCAGCCCAGGACAGGGGAGCTCCTACAATGAGCAGTTCTTC. Amino acid sequence: CASSPGQGSSYNEQFF.

On this clonotype itself: A much larger clonotype is one base distant, so this may be a read error. V and J are TRBV5-1 and TRBJ2-5, with unresolved D. The CDR3 length is 11 residues. From germline, CDR1 is SGHRS and CDR2 YFSETQ. The ends were cut back, 5 bases at V and 5 bases at J, with 7 bases in the middle. The CDR3 region is CASSDGETQYF. The CDR3 DNA sequence: TGCGCCAGCAGTGACGGGGAGACCCAGTACTTC.

The CDR3 DNA sequence: TGTGCCAGCAGTTCACTAGACAGAACCTACGAGCAGTACTTC. Amino acids: CASSSLDRTYEQYF. The chain combines TRBV12-3 or TRBV12-4 with TRBJ2-7; possibly TRBD1 or TRBD2 for D (5 bases each). The CDR3 is made up of 14 amino acids. The V gene lost 4 bases and the J gene lost 2 bases, with 12 bases spanning the gap.

The chain employs TRBV20-1 and TRBJ2-7, with 10 bases lining up with TRBD1. CDR1 is DFQATT, CDR2 SNEGSKA, per germline (reference sequence). J was trimmed by 7 bases and V by 0 bases; bases with no gene match: 6. This CDR3 has 14 amino acids. CDR3 region: CSAREGTGVLEQYF. CDR3 coding DNA: TGCAGTGCTAGAGAGGGGACAGGGGTCTTGGAGCAGTACTTC.

This clonotype was detected only a few times. The chain recombines TRBV12-3 or TRBV12-4 with TRBJ2-1, with D tentatively TRBD1 (7 bases). V was pared by 6 bases and J by 2 bases, with 14 bases between. The CDR3 spans 15 residues. The CDR3 region is CASSTGRGAYNEQFF. For the CDR3, the DNA is TGTGCCAGCAGCACCGGCAGGGGGGCCTACAATGAGCAGTTCTTC.